This entry lists 7 T cell receptor beta chains sequenced from one sample in a study of cytomegalovirus exposure and HLA in healthy donors (dated by TCRdb to about 2017). The library relied on the immunoSEQ multiplex PCR assay. For the multiplex PCR, a mixture combining 60 forward primers for TCR Vbeta segments and 13 reverse primers for TCR Jbeta segments was used. The source is immuneACCESS, and TCRdb retained only in-frame sequences with V and J called. Part of the clones is not carried over; for the studies checked, unresolved V genes explain less than half of this, and the remainder is unexplained. Counted in this sample were roughly 150,000 clones; about 80% of them appeared once. The ten largest clones take up about 6.4% of the sample. Sequenced input: PBMCs. The receptors come from a woman in her fifties or sixties in good health and CMV-seropositive.

The V and J genes are TRBV10-2 and TRBJ1-2; D ambiguous. V was shortened by 3 bases and J by 5 bases, with 7 bases between the two germline ends. The CDR3 is made up of 12 amino acids. The germline CDR1 and CDR2 sequences are WSHSY and SAAADI. CDR3 in DNA: TGCGCCAGCAGTGAATCGGGGTATGGCTACACCTTC. Its protein product is CASSESGYGYTF.

The chain recombines TRBV6-1 with TRBJ1-2, with 10 bases that match TRBD1. The CDR3 extends over 17 amino acids. V lost 1 base, J lost 8 bases, and 13 bases stayed unmatched. CDR1 is MNHNS, CDR2 SASEGT, per germline. CDR3: CASSEDPGQGLAWGYTF. CDR3 DNA: TGTGCCAGCAGTGAAGACCCGGGACAGGGGCTAGCTTGGGGCTACACCTTC.

This chain joins TRBV6-5 and TRBJ1-4; a weak D match, TRBD1 (6 bases). The ends were cut back, 6 bases at V and 4 bases at J, with 12 bases in the middle. Germline-derived CDR1 and CDR2 are MNHEY and SVGAGI. The CDR3 consists of 14 residues. This chain's CDR3 is CASSLTGNNEKLFF. DNA for the CDR3: TGTGCCAGCAGCCTCACAGGGAATAATGAAAAACTGTTTTTT.

The chain recombines TRBV9 with TRBJ2-7; TRBD1 matches 7 bases. The CDR3 spans 15 residues. V lost 4 bases to trimming and J lost 7 bases; unmatched junction nucleotides: 14. The germline CDR1 and CDR2 sequences are SGDLS and YYNGEE. The CDR3 region has the DNA TGTGCCAGCAGCCCTCGGGACAGATTACGGAGTGAGCAGTACTTC. Protein sequence: CASSPRDRLRSEQYF.

In this sample, this clone turned up a few times. This chain links TRBV5-6 with TRBJ2-7; 8 bases agree with TRBD1. This CDR3 has 14 residues. The J segment lost 3 bases and the V segment lost 6 bases, leaving 8 bases of the junction unmatched. CDR1 SGHDT and CDR2 YYEEEE come from the germline V gene. The chain's CDR3 is CASTKDRVIYEQYF. CDR3 DNA: TGTGCCAGCACTAAGGACAGGGTAATCTACGAGCAGTACTTC.

This chain connects TRBV9 to TRBJ2-2, with 12 nucleotides matching TRBD2. Germline V gene data show CDR1 as SGDLS and CDR2 as YYNGEE. The J segment lost 3 bases and the V segment lost 4 bases, leaving 4 bases of the junction unmatched. This CDR3 comprises 16 residues. CDR3 sequence reads: CASSFTSGGYTGELFF. The CDR3 nucleotides read TGTGCCAGCAGCTTCACTAGCGGGGGGTACACCGGGGAGCTGTTTTTT.

This sequence joins TRBV4-1 and TRBJ1-2; 8 bases are a match to TRBD1. Germline V gene data show CDR1 as MGHRA and CDR2 as YSYEKL. J lost 4 bases, V lost 1 base, and 5 bases had no gene match. This CDR3 is built from 15 residues. The CDR3 DNA is TGCGCCAGCAGCCAAGCAGGGGGCAATGCCTATGGCTACACCTTC. Its translation is CASSQAGGNAYGYTF.